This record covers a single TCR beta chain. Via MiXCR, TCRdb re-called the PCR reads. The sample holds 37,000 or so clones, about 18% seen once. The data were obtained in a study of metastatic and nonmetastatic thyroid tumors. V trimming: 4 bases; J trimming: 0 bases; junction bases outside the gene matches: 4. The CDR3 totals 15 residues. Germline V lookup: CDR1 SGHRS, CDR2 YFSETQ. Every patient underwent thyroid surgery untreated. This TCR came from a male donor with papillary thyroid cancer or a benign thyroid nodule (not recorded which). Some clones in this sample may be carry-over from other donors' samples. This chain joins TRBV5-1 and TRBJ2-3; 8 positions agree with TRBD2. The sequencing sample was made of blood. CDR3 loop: CASSAGGGSTDTQYF. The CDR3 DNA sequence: TGCGCCAGCAGCGCGGGGGGCGGGAGCACAGATACGCAGTATTTT.